What follows describes a single TCR beta chain. Its matching antigen is unknown. The data originate from a study of PD-1 blockade in classical Hodgkin lymphoma. Points from the study as a whole: Those achieving complete response showed baseline diversity like newly diagnosed patients.

Every one of the patients relapsed after autologous stem cell transplantation (brentuximab vedotin exposure was variable). Germline CDR1 and CDR2: MNHEY and SMNVEV (reference sequence). J gave up 7 bases and V 4 bases, and 9 bases lay outside the gene matches. The CDR3 sequence is 16 residues long. Produced via immunoSEQ multiplex PCR; TCRdb's table is partial and in-frame only. This sample carries roughly 60,000 clones, 90% of them seen once, and the ten largest clones take roughly a tenth. The source material was peripheral blood mononuclear cells (PBMCs), sampled at baseline. V is TRBV27 and J is TRBJ2-1; the match to TRBD2 covers 11 bases. The receptor's source is a human donor with classical Hodgkin lymphoma. CDR3 in amino acids: CASSYTGTSGLNEQFF. The CDR3 DNA reads TGTGCCAGCAGTTACACCGGGACTAGCGGTTTGAATGAGCAGTTCTTC.